This entry describes one T cell receptor beta chain. The antigen remains undetermined. This entry is derived from a study of T cell repertoires in cytomegalovirus infection. At the level of the study: Used in the study were CMV epitopes, some recently identified and HLA-C-restricted, others well-studied and HLA-B-restricted. TCR beta signatures that were public indicated CMV infection and matching HLA type.

Study results and caveats: CMV-specific HLA-C-restricted TCR beta clonotypes dominated the ex vivo response.

V was clipped by 4 bases and J by 5 bases, with 12 bases between them. Germline V gene data show CDR1 as SGHVS and CDR2 as FNYEAQ. This CDR3 region has 13 residues. TCRdb passed the reads through MiXCR, listing each CDR3 protein once. The repertoire holds 750,000 to 950,000 distinct CDR3 sequences, with around 29% as singletons. The chain has TRBV7-6 and TRBJ2-7, with D tentatively TRBD1 or TRBD2 (5 bases each). The clonotype comes from a human donor in good health (CMV status not recorded). Some clones in this sample may be carry-over from other donors' samples. The specimen was cultured CD8+ T cells from PBMCs, collected from culture after CMV antigen stimulation. CDR3 loop: CASSSGTADEQYF. The DNA for the CDR3 is TGTGCCAGCAGCTCCGGGACGGCTGACGAGCAGTACTTC.